The 26 T cell receptor beta chains below were found in one sample sequenced in a study of T cells in localized non-small cell lung cancer. Sequenced by immunoSEQ multiplex PCR; TCRdb stores in-frame clones only, minus some. The sample has about 61,000 clones, around 90% seen once. The starting material was peripheral blood, obtained before any cancer treatment. These receptors all stem from a man aged 35-69 years with stage I squamous cell lung carcinoma.

The rearrangement links TRBV2 to TRBJ2-7, with a tentative D call TRBD2 (5 bases). Trimming stripped 4 bases from V and 0 bases from J, with 10 bases between. The germline gives CDR1 SNHLY, CDR2 FYNNEI. CDR3 length equals 14 residues. In DNA, the CDR3 is TGTGCCAGCAGTGCGAGGGCTAGCTCCTACGAGCAGTACTTC. Translated, it gives CASSARASSYEQYF.

CDR3 nucleotides: TGTGCCAGTAGTATTCTGGCGGGGCCGAACACCGGGGAGCTGTTTTTT. Protein product: CASSILAGPNTGELFF. The V and J genes are TRBV19 and TRBJ2-2, with a tentative D call TRBD2 (6 bases). Germline V gene data show CDR1 as LNHDA and CDR2 as SQIVND (reference sequence). The CDR3 is 16 residues long. With 3 bases removed from V and 0 bases from J, the gap between germline ends came to 11 bases.

The CDR3 sequence: CASSSGLAVNEQFF. The DNA of the CDR3 is TGTGCCAGCAGCTCCGGACTAGCGGTCAATGAGCAGTTCTTC. This chain links TRBV7-2 with TRBJ2-1; 10 nucleotides line up with TRBD2. The germline V gene encodes CDR1 SGHTA and CDR2 FQGNSA. The CDR3 is 14 amino acids. With 4 bases clipped from V and 6 bases from J, the junction kept 3 bases outside the gene matches. The full variable domain, with the rest looked up from reference TRBV7-2 and TRBJ2-1, is GAGVSQSPSNKVTEKGKDVELRCDPISGHTALYWYRQSLGQGLEFLIYFQGNSAPDKSGLPSDRFSAERTGGSVSTLTIQRTQQEDSAVYLCASSSGLAVNEQFFGPGTRLTVL.

The J gene is TRBJ1-5, the V gene TRBV7-9; tentative D call: TRBD1 (5 bases). The germline gives CDR1 SEHNR, CDR2 FQNEAQ (reference sequence). The length of the CDR3 is 15 residues. V was shortened by 1 base and J by 5 bases, with 12 bases between the two germline ends. The CDR3 DNA reads as TGTGCCAGCAGCTTAGATTGGGACGGAGATCAGCCCCAGCATTTT. Its protein product is CASSLDWDGDQPQHF.

This chain connects TRBV5-1 to TRBJ2-3, with D possibly being TRBD1 or TRBD2 (5 bases each). The CDR3 runs to 15 residues. The ends were cut back, 6 bases at V and 2 bases at J, with 16 bases in the middle. Germline CDR1 is SGHRS and CDR2 is YFSETQ. CDR3 bases: TGCGCCAGCACGGGGACCGGAACTTACACAGATACGCAGTATTTT. Encoded protein: CASTGTGTYTDTQYF.

The V call is TRBV18, the J call TRBJ2-1; the D gene is possibly TRBD2 (6 bases). The CDR3 loop spans 16 amino acids. CDR1 and CDR2 from the germline V gene are KGHSH and LQKENI. V lost 1 base to trimming and J lost 0 bases, with 10 bases between them. The CDR3 region is CASSPRRGSSYNEQFF. Here the CDR3 DNA reads TGTGCCAGCTCACCACGGCGGGGCAGCTCCTACAATGAGCAGTTCTTC.

The V call is TRBV19, the J call TRBJ2-1, with 7 bases aligning to TRBD2. V was pared by 7 bases and J by 1 base, with 7 bases of the junction left unmatched. CDR1 and CDR2 from the germline V gene are LNHDA and SQIVND (reference sequence). The CDR3 sequence is 15 residues long. CDR3 bases: TGTGCCAGTACCCAAGGTAGCGGGTCCTACAATGAGCAGTTCTTC. The encoded protein is CASTQGSGSYNEQFF. The full variable domain, in which reference TRBV19 and TRBJ2-1 provide the parts outside the CDR3, is DGGITQSPKYLFRKEGQNVTLSCEQNLNHDAMYWYRQDPGQGLRLIYYSQIVNDFQKGDIAEGYSVSREKKESFPLTVTSAQKNPTAFYLCASTQGSGSYNEQFFGPGTRLTVL.

The V gene is TRBV9, the J gene TRBJ2-2, with TRBD2 matching over 10 bases. J was trimmed by 6 bases and V by 3 bases; bases with no gene match: 8. The CDR3 totals 16 residues. Germline-derived CDR1 and CDR2 are SGDLS and YYNGEE. The DNA of the CDR3 is TGTGCCAGCAGCGCTGACCCTAGCGGGAGAGCCGGGGAGCTGTTTTTT. Translating gives CASSADPSGRAGELFF.

The rearrangement uses TRBV5-1 and TRBJ2-5; D unresolved. The germline CDR1 and CDR2 sequences are SGHRS and YFSETQ. Trimming took off 0 bases at V and 5 bases at J, with 8 bases between the two ends. This CDR3 is 13 amino acids long. CDR3 sequence reads: CASSLEGMETQYF. For the CDR3, the DNA is TGCGCCAGCAGCTTGGAGGGAATGGAGACCCAGTACTTC.

About this clone: Germline is not matched at one junction end, which may reflect a read error. J is TRBJ2-1 and V is TRBV7-7; TRBD1 matches 12 bases. The CDR3 is made up of 14 amino acids. The germline gives CDR1 SSHAT, CDR2 FNYEAQ (reference sequence). CDR3 sequence: CASSTGTGGHEQFF. Written as DNA, the CDR3 is TGTGCTAGCAGCACCGGGACAGGGGGCCATGAGCAGTTCTTC.

J is TRBJ2-3 and V is TRBV9; 10 bases map to TRBD1. Unmatched junction bases numbered 8, after V lost 3 bases and J lost 4 bases. Germline loops: CDR1 SGDLS, CDR2 YYNGEE. This CDR3 contains 16 residues. The CDR3 loop is CASSARDRGFADTQYF. The CDR3 DNA sequence: TGTGCCAGCAGCGCCCGGGACAGGGGTTTTGCAGATACGCAGTATTTT.

Of note for this clone: A junction boundary mismatches the germline segment, possibly from a read error. The chain couples TRBV11-1 to TRBJ2-1; 8 bases agree with TRBD2. CDR1 SGHAT and CDR2 FQDESV come from the germline V gene (reference sequence). CDR3 size: 14 residues. The CDR3 reads CASILREGLNEQFF. The CDR3 nucleotides read TGTGCCAGCATCTTACGGGAGGGCCTAAATGAGCAGTTCTTC.

The chain combines TRBV5-1 with TRBJ2-7; the D gene is possibly TRBD1 (6 bases). Deletions cut 0 bases from V and 1 base from J, with 8 bases between. The V gene's germline CDR1 is SGHRS and CDR2 YFSETQ. The CDR3 has 14 amino acids. The CDR3 region is CASSLAGASYEQYF. CDR3 nucleotides: TGCGCCAGCAGCTTGGCAGGGGCATCCTACGAGCAGTACTTC.

V gene TRBV19 combines with J gene TRBJ1-3; the D is unclear. The V and J ends lost 8 bases and 0 bases respectively, with 11 bases between them. The CDR3 is 14 residues long. CDR1 LNHDA and CDR2 SQIVND come from the germline V gene (reference sequence). The CDR3 loop reads CASGPYSSGNTIYF. CDR3 DNA: TGTGCCAGTGGGCCCTACAGCTCTGGAAACACCATATATTTT.

This chain uses TRBV7-2 with TRBJ1-4; D not certain. Trimming cost V 1 base and J 7 bases, with 10 bases left between them. Per germline, CDR1 SGHTA and CDR2 FQGNSA. CDR3 length: 14 residues. The DNA for the CDR3 is TGTGCCAGCAGCTTAGGACGGAGAGGTGAAAAACTGTTTTTT. Translation gives CASSLGRRGEKLFF.

The chain links TRBV6-5 to TRBJ1-2; 8 nucleotides line up with TRBD1. The CDR3 is 13 residues long. The germline gives CDR1 MNHEY, CDR2 SVGAGI. Unmatched junction bases numbered 4, after V lost 6 bases and J lost 4 bases. CDR3 residues: CASRTTGAYGYTF. The CDR3 DNA is TGTGCCAGCAGGACGACAGGGGCCTATGGCTACACCTTC.

This clone appeared once. The chain uses TRBV19 and TRBJ2-1; TRBD1 is a possible D gene (5 bases). This CDR3 region has 15 residues. Germline V gene sequence: CDR1 LNHDA, CDR2 SQIVND (reference sequence). Trimming pared 4 bases from V and 0 bases from J, leaving 10 bases between. The DNA of the CDR3 is TGTGCCAGTAGTAGGGGCCTTGGCTCCTACAATGAGCAGTTCTTC. Translation gives CASSRGLGSYNEQFF. Based on the CDR3 plus reference TRBV19 and TRBJ2-1, the full variable domain is DGGITQSPKYLFRKEGQNVTLSCEQNLNHDAMYWYRQDPGQGLRLIYYSQIVNDFQKGDIAEGYSVSREKKESFPLTVTSAQKNPTAFYLCASSRGLGSYNEQFFGPGTRLTVL.

The chain carries TRBV2 and TRBJ2-5; D tentatively fits TRBD1 or TRBD2 (5 bases each). This CDR3 has 16 residues. Trimming left V 3 bases short and J 7 bases short, with 21 bases between. The germline V gene encodes CDR1 SNHLY and CDR2 FYNNEI. The CDR3 spells CASSEGVNFRSRTQYF. The DNA of the CDR3 is TGTGCCAGCAGTGAGGGGGTCAATTTTAGGTCGCGGACCCAGTACTTC.

This clone was found a few times. The chain uses TRBV5-1 and TRBJ2-2; D gene unclear. This CDR3 region has 17 residues. From germline, CDR1 is SGHRS and CDR2 YFSETQ. V gave up 1 base and J gave up 7 bases, with 20 bases separating them. CDR3 residues: CASSLITTLMAIGELFF. The DNA for the CDR3 is TGCGCCAGCAGCTTGATTACTACCTTGATGGCCATCGGGGAGCTGTTTTTT.

The CDR3 region has the DNA TGCGCCAGCAGCTTGGCCGCCCGAGAGGAGGAGACCCAGTACTTC. The encoded protein is CASSLAAREEETQYF. This chain links TRBV5-1 with TRBJ2-5; D is uncertain. CDR3 length: 15 amino acids. The V and J ends lost 0 bases and 5 bases respectively, with 14 bases between them. Per germline, CDR1 SGHRS and CDR2 YFSETQ.

The V call is TRBV30, the J call TRBJ1-4, with a tentative D call TRBD1 (6 bases). Germline CDR1 GTSNPN, CDR2 SVGIG (reference sequence). The CDR3 consists of 14 residues. V lost 0 bases and J 7 bases, leaving 12 bases between the germline ends. The CDR3 DNA reads as TGTGCCTGGAGTGTAACGGGGGGCGGTGAAAAACTGTTTTTT. Amino acid sequence: CAWSVTGGGEKLFF. Variable domain in full (rest from reference TRBV30 and TRBJ1-4): SQTIHQWPATLVQPVGSPLSLECTVEGTSNPNLYWYRQAAGRGLQLLFYSVGIGQISSEVPQNLSASRPQDRQFILSSKKLLLSDSGFYLCAWSVTGGGEKLFFGSGTQLSVL.

The V gene is TRBV19, the J gene TRBJ2-1; 7 bases align to TRBD2. This CDR3 has 14 residues. V shed 3 bases and J 6 bases; nucleotides not matched to a gene: 5. The germline V gene encodes CDR1 LNHDA and CDR2 SQIVND (reference sequence). This CDR3 reads CASSMGREFNEQFF. The DNA for the CDR3 is TGTGCCAGTAGTATGGGGCGGGAGTTCAATGAGCAGTTCTTC.

The chain uses TRBV30 and TRBJ2-7; unclear D gene. Germline assignment: CDR1 GTSNPN and CDR2 SVGIG (reference sequence). CDR3 length equals 13 residues. V lost 0 bases to trimming and J lost 5 bases, with 11 bases between them. The CDR3 sequence: CAWSVRSTHEQYF. The DNA for the CDR3 is TGTGCCTGGAGTGTAAGGAGTACTCACGAGCAGTACTTC.

CDR3 protein: CASSSGPGQQNYGYTF. CDR3 in DNA: TGCGCCAGCAGCTCGGGACCGGGACAGCAGAACTATGGCTACACCTTC. V and J are TRBV5-1 and TRBJ1-2, with 7 bases that match TRBD1. V gave up 3 bases and J gave up 2 bases; unmatched junction bases: 10. The CDR3 consists of 16 residues. CDR1 is SGHRS and CDR2 is YFSETQ in the germline V gene.

V gene TRBV14 combines with J gene TRBJ2-1; D is possibly TRBD2 (6 bases). The CDR3 has 16 residues. CDR1 is SGHDN, CDR2 FVKESK, per germline. V gave up 0 bases and J gave up 0 bases, with 9 bases separating them. The CDR3 DNA reads TGTGCCAGCAGCCAAGATATCGGGAGCTCCTACAATGAGCAGTTCTTC. As protein: CASSQDIGSSYNEQFF.

The J gene is TRBJ1-2, the V gene TRBV28; TRBD1 matches at 9 bases. Germline V gene lookup returns CDR1 MDHEN and CDR2 SYDVKM. The CDR3 runs to 14 residues. Unmatched junction bases numbered 9, after V lost 6 bases and J lost 7 bases. This CDR3 reads CASSLPGQGSGYTF. The CDR3 bases are TGTGCCAGCAGCCTCCCGGGACAGGGCTCTGGCTACACCTTC.